This paragraph reports one TCR beta chain. This entry belongs to a study of blood T cell repertoires in COVID-19. The overall study: COVID-19 samples from acute and convalescent phases originated in the United States, Italy and Spain. The cDNA or gDNA used as material had been derived from T cells, B-cell-depleted T cells, or PBMCs.

Study processing details: Reference gene primer amplification yielded estimated nucleated cell counts. Profiling relied on immunoSEQ multiplex PCR, and the TCRdb table lists in-frame clones only, not all of them. D and trimming come from the DNA, and the V and J calls and clone size come from that table. The sample consists of under 170,000 clones, over 65% of them appearing once. CDR1 MGHRA and CDR2 YSYEKL come from the germline V gene. The CDR3 consists of 17 residues. Trimming removed 1 base from V and 2 bases from J; junction bases left unmatched: 10. Sequences were obtained from peripheral blood. The gene calls are TRBV4-1 and TRBJ1-2, with 7 bases aligning to TRBD1. The receptor comes from a man between 65 and 80 years old with acute or convalescent COVID-19. The CDR3 loop is CASSQGRWTGENYGYTF. The CDR3 DNA reads as TGCGCCAGCAGCCAAGGAAGATGGACAGGCGAAAACTATGGCTACACCTTC.